These T cell receptor beta chains were read from a single sample in a study of shared clonotypes between healthy human individuals. TCRdb keeps only in-frame clones here, not all; method: immunoSEQ multiplex PCR. Of nearly 600,000 clones in the sample, 95% were seen once. The sequencing sample was made of naive CD8+ T cells sorted from blood. These receptors were taken from a woman in her thirties in good health. CDR3s include the opening cysteine and the closing phenylalanine or tryptophan. D genes are given only for firm matches. Some rows mark clone size as missing; the rest say once, few, many or name a class of expanded clone.

TRBV2	TRBJ2-7	NA	NA	CASSGRAEPPFYEQYF	TGTGCCAGCAGTGGGCGGGCGGAGCCCCCTTTCTACGAGCAGTACTTC
TRBV7-9	TRBJ2-7	NA	NA	CASSSPSVDYEQYF	TGTGCCAGCAGCTCACCTAGCGTCGACTACGAGCAGTACTTC
TRBV10-3	TRBJ1-3	once	NA	CAIRDDRSGNTIYF	TGTGCCATCAGGGATGACAGGTCTGGAAACACCATATATTTT
TRBV25-1	TRBJ2-1	NA	NA	CASIGGYNEQFF	TGTGCCAGCATAGGGGGCTACAATGAGCAGTTCTTC
TRBV27	TRBJ1-4	once	TRBD1	CASLGSGQGGEKLFF	TGTGCCAGTTTAGGGTCCGGACAGGGTGGCGAAAAACTGTTTTTT
TRBV7-9	TRBJ1-2	NA	NA	CASSLGGPDLYGYTF	TGTGCCAGCAGCTTGGGGGGACCAGACCTCTATGGCTACACCTTC
TRBV4-1	TRBJ2-5	NA	NA	CASSQGPEVETQYF	TGCGCCAGCAGCCAAGGTCCGGAGGTGGAGACCCAGTACTTC
TRBV13	TRBJ2-1	NA	NA	CASSSSGASGLDEQFF	TGTGCCAGCAGCTCCTCAGGGGCTAGCGGTCTGGATGAGCAGTTCTTC
TRBV11-1	TRBJ2-3	NA	NA	CASSILQGDTQYF	TGTGCCAGCAGCATACTACAAGGGGATACGCAGTATTTT
TRBV7-8	TRBJ2-5	NA	NA	CASSLDSAEQETQYF	TGTGCCAGCAGCTTAGATTCGGCAGAGCAAGAGACCCAGTACTTC
TRBV25-1	TRBJ1-1	NA	NA	CASSDPGVNTEAFF	TGTGCCAGCAGTGATCCAGGGGTGAACACTGAAGCTTTCTTT
TRBV7-9	TRBJ2-1	NA	NA	CASSLGRGGEQFF	TGTGCCAGCAGCTTAGGGCGGGGAGGTGAGCAGTTCTTC
TRBV2	TRBJ1-4	NA	NA	CASSEWLGQASWEKLFF	TGTGCCAGCAGTGAATGGTTAGGGCAGGCGAGTTGGGAAAAACTGTTTTTT
TRBV30	TRBJ2-1	NA	NA	CAWFGGVTGIGNEQFF	TGTGCCTGGTTCGGGGGTGTGACAGGGATCGGCAATGAGCAGTTCTTC
TRBV13	TRBJ1-4	NA	TRBD1	CASSPTEGQRNEKLFF	TGTGCCAGCAGCCCTACCGAGGGACAGAGAAATGAAAAACTGTTTTTT
TRBV7-9	TRBJ2-5	once	TRBD2	CASSPRGTKETQYF	TGTGCCAGCAGCCCGCGGGGGACGAAAGAGACCCAGTACTTC
TRBV7-9	TRBJ2-1	NA	NA	CASSLSHNEQFF	TGTGCCAGCAGCTTATCACACAATGAGCAGTTCTTC
TRBV7-7	TRBJ1-1	NA	TRBD1	CASSAGQGTEAFF	TGTGCCAGCAGCGCCGGACAGGGCACTGAAGCTTTCTTT